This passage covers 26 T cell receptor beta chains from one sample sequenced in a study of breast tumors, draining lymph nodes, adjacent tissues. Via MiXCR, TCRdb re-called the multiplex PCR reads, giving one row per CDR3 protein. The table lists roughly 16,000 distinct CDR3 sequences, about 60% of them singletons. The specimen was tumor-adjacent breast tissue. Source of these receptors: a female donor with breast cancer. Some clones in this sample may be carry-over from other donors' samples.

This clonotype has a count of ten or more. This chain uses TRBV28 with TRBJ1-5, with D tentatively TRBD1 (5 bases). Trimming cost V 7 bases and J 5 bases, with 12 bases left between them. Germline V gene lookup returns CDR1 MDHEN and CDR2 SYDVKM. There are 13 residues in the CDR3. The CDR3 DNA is TGTGCCAGCAAGGGGACGTTGGATCAGCCCCAGCATTTT. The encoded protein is CASKGTLDQPQHF.

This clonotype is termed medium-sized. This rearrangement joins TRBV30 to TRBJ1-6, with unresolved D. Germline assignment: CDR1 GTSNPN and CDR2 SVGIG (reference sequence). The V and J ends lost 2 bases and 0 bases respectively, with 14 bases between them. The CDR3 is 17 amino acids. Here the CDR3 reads CAWSRADLSSYNSPLHF. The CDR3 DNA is TGTGCCTGGAGTCGGGCAGATCTAAGCTCCTATAATTCACCCCTCCACTTT.

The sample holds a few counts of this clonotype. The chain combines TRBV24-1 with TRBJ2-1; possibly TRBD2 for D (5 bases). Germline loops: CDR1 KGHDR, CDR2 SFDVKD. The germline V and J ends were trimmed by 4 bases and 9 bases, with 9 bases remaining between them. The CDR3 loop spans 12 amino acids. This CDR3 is CATSEQTTEQFF. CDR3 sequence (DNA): TGTGCCACCAGTGAGCAGACTACTGAGCAGTTCTTC.

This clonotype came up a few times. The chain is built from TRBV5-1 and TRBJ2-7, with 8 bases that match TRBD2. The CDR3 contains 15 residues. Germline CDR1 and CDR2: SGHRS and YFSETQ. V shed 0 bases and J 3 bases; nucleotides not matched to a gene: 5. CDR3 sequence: CASSLEAGGGYEQYF. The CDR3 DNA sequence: TGCGCCAGCAGCTTGGAGGCGGGAGGCGGCTACGAGCAGTACTTC.

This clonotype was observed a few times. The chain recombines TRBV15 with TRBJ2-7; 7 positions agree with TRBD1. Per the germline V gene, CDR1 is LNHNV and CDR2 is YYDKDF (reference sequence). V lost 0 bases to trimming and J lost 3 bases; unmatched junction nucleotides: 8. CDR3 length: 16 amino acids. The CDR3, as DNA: TGTGCCACCAGCAGAGATCTTCGACAGGGAAACTACGAGCAGTACTTC. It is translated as CATSRDLRQGNYEQYF.

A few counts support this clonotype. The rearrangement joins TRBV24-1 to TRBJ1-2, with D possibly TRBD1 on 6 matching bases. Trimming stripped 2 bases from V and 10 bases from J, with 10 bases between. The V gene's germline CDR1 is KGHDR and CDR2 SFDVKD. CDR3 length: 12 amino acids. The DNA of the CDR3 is TGTGCCACCAGTGATTCTCGGGGGCCCTACACCTTC. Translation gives CATSDSRGPYTF.

In DNA form, the CDR3 reads TGCGCCAGCAGCCAGGCCGGGACAGGGTCGTCGGGATCGTCCGGGGAGCTGTTTTTT. Translation: CASSQAGTGSSGSSGELFF. The V and J genes are TRBV4-3 and TRBJ2-2, with 9 bases matching TRBD1. CDR1 is LGHNA and CDR2 is YSLEER in the germline V gene. The CDR3 consists of 19 residues. V lost 3 bases, J lost 6 bases, and 17 bases stayed unmatched.

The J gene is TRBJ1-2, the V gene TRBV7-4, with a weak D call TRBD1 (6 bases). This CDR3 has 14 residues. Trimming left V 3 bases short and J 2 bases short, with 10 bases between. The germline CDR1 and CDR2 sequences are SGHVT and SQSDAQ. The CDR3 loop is CASSLQGPNYGYTF. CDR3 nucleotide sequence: TGTGCCAGCAGCTTGCAGGGGCCCAACTATGGCTACACCTTC.

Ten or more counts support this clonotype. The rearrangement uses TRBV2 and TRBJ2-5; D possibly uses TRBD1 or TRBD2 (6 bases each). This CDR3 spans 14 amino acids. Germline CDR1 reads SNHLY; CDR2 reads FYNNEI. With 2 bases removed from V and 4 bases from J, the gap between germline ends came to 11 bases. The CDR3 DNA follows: TGTGCCAGCAGTGAATGGGGGGCCAGAGAGACCCAGTACTTC. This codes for CASSEWGARETQYF.

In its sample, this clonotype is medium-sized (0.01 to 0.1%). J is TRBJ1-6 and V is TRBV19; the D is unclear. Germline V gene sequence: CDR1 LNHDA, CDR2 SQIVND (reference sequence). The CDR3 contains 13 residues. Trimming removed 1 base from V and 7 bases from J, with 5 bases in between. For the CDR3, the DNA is TGTGCCAGTAGTATAGTGGACAATTCACCCCTCCACTTT. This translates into CASSIVDNSPLHF.

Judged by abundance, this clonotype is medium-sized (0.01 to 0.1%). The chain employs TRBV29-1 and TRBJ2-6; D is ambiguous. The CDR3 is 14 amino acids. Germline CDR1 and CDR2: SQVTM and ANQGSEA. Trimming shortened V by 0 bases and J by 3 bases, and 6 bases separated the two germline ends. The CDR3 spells CSVEDGFGANVLTF. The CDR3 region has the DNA TGCAGCGTTGAAGATGGTTTTGGGGCCAACGTCCTGACTTTC.

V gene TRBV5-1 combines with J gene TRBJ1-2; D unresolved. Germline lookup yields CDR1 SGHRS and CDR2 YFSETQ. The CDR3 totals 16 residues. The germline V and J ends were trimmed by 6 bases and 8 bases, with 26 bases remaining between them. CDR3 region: CASTTTGEPRIEGYTF. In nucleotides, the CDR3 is TGCGCCAGCACCACCACTGGGGAGCCCAGGATAGAAGGCTACACCTTC.

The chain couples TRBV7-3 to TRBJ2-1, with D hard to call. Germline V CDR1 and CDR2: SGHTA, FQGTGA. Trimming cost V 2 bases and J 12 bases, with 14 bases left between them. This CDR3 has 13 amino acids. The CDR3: CASSLEPRQPQFF. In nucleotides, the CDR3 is TGTGCCAGCAGCTTAGAACCGAGACAACCGCAGTTCTTC.

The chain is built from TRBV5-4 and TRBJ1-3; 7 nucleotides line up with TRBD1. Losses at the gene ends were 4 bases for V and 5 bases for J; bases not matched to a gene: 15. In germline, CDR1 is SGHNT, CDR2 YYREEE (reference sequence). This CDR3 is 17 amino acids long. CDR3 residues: CASSEVVATGRRNTIYF. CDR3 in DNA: TGTGCCAGCAGCGAAGTGGTAGCGACAGGGAGAAGAAACACCATATATTTT.

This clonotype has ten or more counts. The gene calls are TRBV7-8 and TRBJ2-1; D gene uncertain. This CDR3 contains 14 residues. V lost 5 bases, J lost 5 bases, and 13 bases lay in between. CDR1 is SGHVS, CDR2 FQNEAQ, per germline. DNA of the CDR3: TGTGCCAGCAGCGACAATACAATGGACAATGAGCAGTTCTTC. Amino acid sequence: CASSDNTMDNEQFF.

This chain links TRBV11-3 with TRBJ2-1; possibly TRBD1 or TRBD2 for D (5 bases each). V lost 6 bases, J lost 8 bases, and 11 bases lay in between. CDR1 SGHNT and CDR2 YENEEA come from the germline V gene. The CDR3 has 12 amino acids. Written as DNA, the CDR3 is TGTGCCAGCAGTCCGGGACGGGATGAGCAGTTCTTC. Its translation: CASSPGRDEQFF.

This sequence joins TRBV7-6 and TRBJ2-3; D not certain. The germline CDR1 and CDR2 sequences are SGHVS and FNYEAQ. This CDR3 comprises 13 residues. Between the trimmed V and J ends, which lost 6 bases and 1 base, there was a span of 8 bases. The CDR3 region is CASRPGRTDTQYF. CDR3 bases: TGTGCCAGCAGGCCAGGACGCACAGATACGCAGTATTTT.

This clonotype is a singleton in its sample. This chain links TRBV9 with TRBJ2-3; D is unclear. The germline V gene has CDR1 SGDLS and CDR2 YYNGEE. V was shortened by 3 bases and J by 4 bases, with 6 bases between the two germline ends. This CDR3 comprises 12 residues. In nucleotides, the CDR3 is TGTGCCAGCAGCGCCGAGGCAGATACGCAGTATTTT. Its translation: CASSAEADTQYF.

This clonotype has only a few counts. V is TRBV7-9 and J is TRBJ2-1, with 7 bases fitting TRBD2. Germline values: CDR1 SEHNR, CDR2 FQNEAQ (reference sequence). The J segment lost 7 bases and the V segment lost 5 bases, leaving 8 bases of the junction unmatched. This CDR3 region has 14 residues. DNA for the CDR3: TGTGCCAGCAGCCCGTCGGGGGGACGGAATGAGCAGTTCTTC. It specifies CASSPSGGRNEQFF.

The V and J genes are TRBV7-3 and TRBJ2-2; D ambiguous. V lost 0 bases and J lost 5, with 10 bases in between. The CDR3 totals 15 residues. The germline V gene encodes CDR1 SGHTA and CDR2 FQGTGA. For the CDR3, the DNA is TGTGCCAGCAGCTTAACCACGGCCTTAACCGGGGAGCTGTTTTTT. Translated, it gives CASSLTTALTGELFF. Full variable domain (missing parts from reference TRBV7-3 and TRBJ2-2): GAGVSQTPSNKVTEKGKYVELRCDPISGHTALYWYRQSLGQGPEFLIYFQGTGAADDSGLPNDRFFAVRPEGSVSTLKIQRTERGDSAVYLCASSLTTALTGELFFGEGSRLTVL.

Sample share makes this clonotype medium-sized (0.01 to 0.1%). The CDR3 sequence: CATSRGGWGSNQPQHF. The DNA for the CDR3 is TGTGCCACCAGCAGAGGAGGGTGGGGAAGCAATCAGCCCCAGCATTTT. V and J are TRBV15 and TRBJ1-5; D gene ambiguous. The CDR3 spans 16 residues. CDR1 is LNHNV, CDR2 YYDKDF, per germline (reference sequence). Trimming cost V 1 base and J 1 base, with 11 bases left between them. Variable domain in full (rest from reference TRBV15 and TRBJ1-5): DAMVIQNPRYQVTQFGKPVTLSCSQTLNHNVMYWYQQKSSQAPKLLFHYYDKDFNNEADTPDNFQSRRPNTSFCFLDIRSPGLGDTAMYLCATSRGGWGSNQPQHFGDGTRLSIL.

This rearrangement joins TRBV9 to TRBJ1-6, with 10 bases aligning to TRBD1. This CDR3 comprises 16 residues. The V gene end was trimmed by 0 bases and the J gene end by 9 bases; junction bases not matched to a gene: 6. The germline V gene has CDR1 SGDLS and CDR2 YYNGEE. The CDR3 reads CASSVAGDRGSSPLHF. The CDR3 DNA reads TGTGCCAGCAGCGTAGCAGGGGACAGGGGTTCTTCACCCCTCCACTTT.

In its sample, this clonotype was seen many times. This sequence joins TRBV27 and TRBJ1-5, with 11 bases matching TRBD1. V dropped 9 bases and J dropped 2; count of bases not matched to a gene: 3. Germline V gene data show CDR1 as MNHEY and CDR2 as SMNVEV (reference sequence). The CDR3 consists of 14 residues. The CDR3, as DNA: TGTGCCAGGGACAGGGGGCCCGGCAATCAGCCCCAGCATTTT. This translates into CARDRGPGNQPQHF.

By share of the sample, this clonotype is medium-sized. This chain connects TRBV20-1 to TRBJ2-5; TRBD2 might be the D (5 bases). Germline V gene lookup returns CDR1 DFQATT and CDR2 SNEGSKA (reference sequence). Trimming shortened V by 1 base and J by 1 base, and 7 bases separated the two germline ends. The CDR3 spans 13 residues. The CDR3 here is CSARVDSQETQYF. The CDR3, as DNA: TGCAGTGCTAGAGTGGACTCCCAAGAGACCCAGTACTTC.

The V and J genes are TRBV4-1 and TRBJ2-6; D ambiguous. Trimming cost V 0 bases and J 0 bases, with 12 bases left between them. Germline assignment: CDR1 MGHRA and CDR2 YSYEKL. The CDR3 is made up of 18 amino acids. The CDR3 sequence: CASSQDESGNSGANVLTF. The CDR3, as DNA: TGCGCCAGCAGCCAAGATGAAAGTGGGAACTCTGGGGCCAACGTCCTGACTTTC.

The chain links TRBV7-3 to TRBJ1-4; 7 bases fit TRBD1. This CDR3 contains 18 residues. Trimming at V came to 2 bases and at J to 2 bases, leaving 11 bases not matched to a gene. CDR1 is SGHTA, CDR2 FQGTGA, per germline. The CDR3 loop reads CASSLRQGGGRTNEKLFF. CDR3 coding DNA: TGTGCCAGCAGCTTACGACAGGGAGGCGGTCGCACTAATGAAAAACTGTTTTTT. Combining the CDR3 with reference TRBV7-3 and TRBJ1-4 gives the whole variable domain GAGVSQTPSNKVTEKGKYVELRCDPISGHTALYWYRQSLGQGPEFLIYFQGTGAADDSGLPNDRFFAVRPEGSVSTLKIQRTERGDSAVYLCASSLRQGGGRTNEKLFFGSGTQLSVL.